This TCR beta chain was captured in a study of immune cell composition in non-small cell lung cancer. General observations from the study: It was not proven that tumour-reactive clones equal dominant tumour-associated clones.

Note on this clone: What it binds is not known.

Normal lung was taken at the farthest possible site, at least 3 cm from tumour. The method was immunoSEQ multiplex PCR; TCRdb's version includes in-frame clones alone and lacks a portion of them. The sample contains several thousand clones, 65% to 70% of which appear only once. The sequenced material came from non-adjacent lung tissue. This sequence originates from a human donor with non-small cell lung cancer.

CDR3 coding DNA: TGCAGCGTTGAATTTGTGGGGGAGGACACTGAAGCTTTCTTT. Its protein product is CSVEFVGEDTEAFF. This chain links TRBV29-1 with TRBJ1-1; D is possibly TRBD1 (5 bases). V gave up 2 bases and J gave up 3 bases, with 13 bases separating them. The germline CDR1 and CDR2 sequences are SQVTM and ANQGSEA. The CDR3 spans 14 residues.